These 13 T cell receptor beta chains were sequenced from one sample in a study of human T cells and chemical hapten exposure. TCRdb re-called the RACE reads through MiXCR, storing one row per CDR3 protein. The sample lists roughly 380,000 distinct CDR3 sequences, around 6% occurring once. As for time point: patch test 2, 6 weeks after DPC sensitization. The treatment denotes: therapeutic diphenylcyclopropenone sensitization with weekly scalp DPC. Material: whole blood, obtained in connection with sensitization to the hapten diphenylcyclopropenone (DPC). The receptors shown here come from a young woman with alopecia areata. Some clones in this sample may be carry-over from other donors' samples.

Ten or more counts support this clonotype. CDR3 residues: CSVGGVNGYTF. CDR3 bases: TGCAGCGTTGGGGGTGTCAACGGCTACACCTTC. V and J are TRBV29-1 and TRBJ1-2, with unresolved D. The V gene lost 4 bases and the J gene lost 8 bases, with 11 bases spanning the gap. Looked up from germline, CDR1 is SQVTM and CDR2 is ANQGSEA. This CDR3 spans 11 amino acids.

This clonotype was counted many times. The chain uses TRBV6-5 and TRBJ2-5, with D perhaps assigned TRBD1 or TRBD2 (7 bases each). V was cut by 6 bases and J by 5 bases, with 16 bases left in between. In germline, CDR1 is MNHEY, CDR2 SVGAGI. This CDR3 is 14 amino acids long. The CDR3, as DNA: TGTGCCAGCAGAGTACAGGGAGGGGGCGAGACCCAGTACTTC. Translated: CASRVQGGGETQYF.

This chain links TRBV9 with TRBJ2-1; 9 nucleotides match TRBD2. V gave up 1 base and J gave up 5 bases; unmatched junction bases: 7. The CDR3 covers 16 residues. In germline, CDR1 is SGDLS, CDR2 YYNGEE. The CDR3 DNA reads as TGTGCCAGCAGCGTACGGGGTAGCGGGGGTCACAATGAGCAGTTCTTC. The encoded protein is CASSVRGSGGHNEQFF.

This clonotype was recorded at least ten times. The chain uses TRBV20-1 and TRBJ1-2; 7 bases align to TRBD1. The CDR3 totals 15 residues. Trimming removed 6 bases from V and 4 bases from J; junction bases left unmatched: 14. CDR1 is DFQATT, CDR2 SNEGSKA, per germline (reference sequence). CDR3 protein: CSANVGEGAVYGYTF. CDR3 nucleotides: TGCAGTGCGAACGTTGGGGAGGGGGCTGTCTATGGCTACACCTTC.

This clonotype showed up just a few times. The chain uses TRBV5-6 and TRBJ2-7, with D hard to call. Between the trimmed V and J ends, which lost 0 bases and 4 bases, there was a span of 8 bases. The CDR3 is 13 residues long. Germline values: CDR1 SGHDT, CDR2 YYEEEE. The CDR3 nucleotides are TGTGCCAGCAGCTTGGATAGCAAGTACGAGCAGTACTTC. Protein sequence: CASSLDSKYEQYF. Full variable domain (missing parts from reference TRBV5-6 and TRBJ2-7): DAGVTQSPTHLIKTRGQQVTLRCSPKSGHDTVSWYQQALGQGPQFIFQYYEEEERQRGNFPDRFSGHQFPNYSSELNVNALLLGDSALYLCASSLDSKYEQYFGPGTRLTVT.

This chain uses TRBV6-5 with TRBJ1-2; 9 bases are shared with TRBD1. V dropped 6 bases and J dropped 6; count of bases not matched to a gene: 14. CDR1 and CDR2 from the germline V gene are MNHEY and SVGAGI. CDR3 length: 16 amino acids. The CDR3 DNA reads TGTGCCAGCAGGAGTGAGGACAGGGGATACTATCATGGCTACACCTTC. This codes for CASRSEDRGYYHGYTF.

The gene calls are TRBV28 and TRBJ1-2; D not certain. The CDR3 consists of 12 residues. The V end was cut by 4 bases, the J end by 5 bases, with 8 bases between. Germline V gene sequence: CDR1 MDHEN, CDR2 SYDVKM. Here the CDR3 reads CASSWRKYGYTF. The CDR3 DNA follows: TGTGCCAGCAGTTGGAGAAAATATGGCTACACCTTC.

Many counts were recorded for this clonotype. The CDR3 DNA is TGTGCCGGATCCCCCCAGGGGGCAGGGAACACTGAAGCTTTCTTT. Protein: CAGSPQGAGNTEAFF. The V call is TRBV12-3 or TRBV12-4, the J call TRBJ1-1; 8 positions match TRBD1. The CDR3 is 15 residues long. V was pared by 11 bases and J by 1 base, with 12 bases of the junction left unmatched.

This chain links TRBV5-1 with TRBJ2-5, with TRBD1 matching 8 bases. In germline, CDR1 is SGHRS, CDR2 YFSETQ. This CDR3 is built from 16 residues. Trimming at V came to 0 bases and at J to 1 base, leaving 5 bases not matched to a gene. CDR3 in amino acids: CASSLGSTGGQETQYF. In nucleotides, the CDR3 is TGCGCCAGCAGCTTGGGTTCAACAGGGGGCCAAGAGACCCAGTACTTC.

This clonotype was counted a few times. The CDR3 is CASSFRGLTGEAFF. The CDR3 nucleotides read TGTGCCAGCAGTTTCCGGGGTTTGACGGGTGAAGCTTTCTTT. The chain joins TRBV27 to TRBJ1-1; D is unresolved. The CDR3 spans 14 residues. Deletions cut 3 bases from V and 7 bases from J, with 15 bases between. The germline V gene has CDR1 MNHEY and CDR2 SMNVEV (reference sequence).

Comment on this clonotype: A much bigger clone sits one base away, suggesting this may be a read error. The gene calls are TRBV2 and TRBJ1-5, with 9 bases matching TRBD1. The CDR3 has 14 residues. Per the germline V gene, CDR1 is SNHLY and CDR2 is FYNNEI. V trimming: 5 bases; J trimming: 4 bases; junction bases outside the gene matches: 3. The CDR3 DNA is TGTGCCAGCAGTTACGGGACAGGGAATCAGCCCCAGCATTTT. It specifies CASSYGTGNQPQHF.

This clonotype occurred many times. The rearrangement uses TRBV12-3 or TRBV12-4 and TRBJ1-4; D ambiguous. CDR3 length equals 14 residues. Trimming stripped 5 bases from V and 8 bases from J, with 15 bases between. CDR3: CASSKQKLSEKLFF. CDR3 bases: TGTGCCAGCAGTAAACAGAAACTAAGCGAAAAACTGTTTTTT.

In this sample, this clonotype turned up many times. This chain connects TRBV7-2 to TRBJ1-1; D gene ambiguous. The CDR3 runs 14 residues. The germline V and J ends were trimmed by 6 bases and 0 bases, with 11 bases remaining between them. The V gene's germline CDR1 is SGHTA and CDR2 FQGNSA. CDR3: CASSPSAMNTEAFF. The CDR3 DNA reads TGTGCCAGCAGTCCGTCGGCTATGAACACTGAAGCTTTCTTT.